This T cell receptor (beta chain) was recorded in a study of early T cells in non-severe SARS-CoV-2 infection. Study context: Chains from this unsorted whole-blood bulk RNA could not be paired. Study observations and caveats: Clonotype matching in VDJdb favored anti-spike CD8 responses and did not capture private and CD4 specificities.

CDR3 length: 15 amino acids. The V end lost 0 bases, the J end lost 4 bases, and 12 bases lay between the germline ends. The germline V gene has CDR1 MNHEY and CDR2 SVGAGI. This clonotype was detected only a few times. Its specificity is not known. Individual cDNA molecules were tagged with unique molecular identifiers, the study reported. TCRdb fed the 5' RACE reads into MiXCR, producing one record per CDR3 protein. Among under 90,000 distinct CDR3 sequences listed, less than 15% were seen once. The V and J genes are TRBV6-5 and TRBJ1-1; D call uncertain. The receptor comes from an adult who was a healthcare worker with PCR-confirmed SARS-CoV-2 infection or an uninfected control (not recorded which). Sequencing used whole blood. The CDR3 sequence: CASSYSARRGTEAFF. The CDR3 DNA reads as TGTGCCAGCAGTTACTCGGCTCGTCGCGGCACTGAAGCTTTCTTT.